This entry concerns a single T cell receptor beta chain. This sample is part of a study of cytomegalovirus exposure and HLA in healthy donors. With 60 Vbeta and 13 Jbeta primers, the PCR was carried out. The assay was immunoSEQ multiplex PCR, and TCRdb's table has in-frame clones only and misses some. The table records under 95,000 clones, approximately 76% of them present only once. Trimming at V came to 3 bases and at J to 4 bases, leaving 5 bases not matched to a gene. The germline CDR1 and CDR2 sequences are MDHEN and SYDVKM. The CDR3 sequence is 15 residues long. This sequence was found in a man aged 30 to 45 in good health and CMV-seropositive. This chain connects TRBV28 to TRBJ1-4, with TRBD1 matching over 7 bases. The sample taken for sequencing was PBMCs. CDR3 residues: CASSLEGAGNEKLFF. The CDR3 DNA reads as TGTGCCAGCAGTTTGGAGGGGGCTGGTAATGAAAAACTGTTTTTT.